Presented here are 32 T cell receptor beta chains from one specimen sequenced in a study of T cell changes during pregnancy in multiple sclerosis. Measured with immunoSEQ multiplex PCR; TCRdb has only the in-frame clones, and not every one. The table has tens of thousands of clones, about 90% seen once. Here the sequenced sample was CD4+ T cells from peripheral blood mononuclear cells, taken before pregnancy. The receptor source for this set is a female donor with multiple sclerosis, enrolled in a pregnancy study.

The V and J genes are TRBV29-1 and TRBJ1-2; perhaps TRBD1 as D (5 bases). This CDR3 region has 12 residues. Trimming took off 7 bases at V and 2 bases at J, with 11 bases between the two ends. Germline loops: CDR1 SQVTM, CDR2 ANQGSEA. This CDR3 reads CSGGGVNYGYTF. Written as DNA, the CDR3 is TGCAGCGGAGGAGGGGTGAACTATGGCTACACCTTC.

This clone has just one count. This sequence joins TRBV28 and TRBJ1-1; 7 bases are a match to TRBD1. CDR1 is MDHEN, CDR2 SYDVKM, per germline. This CDR3 has 14 amino acids. With V trimmed by 5 bases and J by 6 bases, 9 bases remained unmatched. The CDR3 DNA reads TGTGCCAGCAGTCCCCACGGGACAGTCGCTGAAGCTTTCTTT. Translating gives CASSPHGTVAEAFF.

This chain joins TRBV27 and TRBJ1-4, with TRBD1 identical over 9 bases. The CDR3 loop spans 16 amino acids. The V gene's germline CDR1 is MNHEY and CDR2 SMNVEV (reference sequence). V was clipped by 5 bases and J by 5 bases; unmatched bases: 9. CDR3 loop: CASSPPGTGRNEKLFF. The CDR3 bases are TGTGCCAGCAGTCCGCCTGGGACAGGGAGGAATGAAAAACTGTTTTTT.

The V call is TRBV29-1, the J call TRBJ2-7; TRBD2 agrees at 7 bases. The germline gives CDR1 SQVTM, CDR2 ANQGSEA. This CDR3 contains 12 residues. Unmatched junction bases numbered 5, after V lost 3 bases and J lost 6 bases. In nucleotides, the CDR3 is TGCAGCGTTGAGCGGGAGCTGGGCGAGCAGTACTTC. The encoded protein is CSVERELGEQYF.

The chain links TRBV7-2 to TRBJ2-3, with 9 bases lining up with TRBD2. The CDR3 is made up of 15 amino acids. Germline values: CDR1 SGHTA, CDR2 FQGNSA. V shed 3 bases and J 3 bases; nucleotides not matched to a gene: 4. The chain's CDR3 is CASSFQRGATDTQYF. The CDR3, as DNA: TGTGCCAGCAGCTTTCAGCGGGGGGCTACAGATACGCAGTATTTT.

About this clone itself: The identical CDR3 is also encoded by other nucleotide sequences in the sample. The chain couples TRBV7-8 to TRBJ1-3; D ambiguous. V was shortened by 3 bases and J by 0 bases, with 6 bases between the two germline ends. Looked up from germline, CDR1 is SGHVS and CDR2 is FQNEAQ. The CDR3 spans 14 residues. CDR3 sequence reads: CASSLTGSGNTIYF. The DNA for the CDR3 is TGTGCCAGCAGCTTGACGGGCTCTGGAAACACCATATATTTT.

V usage is TRBV2 and J usage is TRBJ1-4; tentatively, D is TRBD1 (5 bases). This CDR3 region has 13 residues. V was trimmed by 8 bases and J by 4 bases, leaving 11 bases between them. Germline CDR1 SNHLY, CDR2 FYNNEI. CDR3 sequence: CASRGDLNEKLFF. The CDR3 DNA reads as TGTGCCAGCCGGGGGGATCTTAATGAAAAACTGTTTTTT.

This chain joins TRBV28 and TRBJ2-7; 10 nucleotides match TRBD2. Per the germline V gene, CDR1 is MDHEN and CDR2 is SYDVKM. This CDR3 is 14 amino acids long. The V and J ends lost 5 bases and 3 bases, in that order; junction bases with no gene match: 4. The CDR3 sequence is CASSPSGSYYEQYF. DNA for the CDR3: TGTGCCAGCAGTCCTAGCGGGAGTTACTACGAGCAGTACTTC. The variable domain in full, with the rest retrieved from reference TRBV28 and TRBJ2-7, is DVKVTQSSRYLVKRTGEKVFLECVQDMDHENMFWYRQDPGLGLRLIYFSYDVKMKEKGDIPEGYSVSREKKERFSLILESASTNQTSMYLCASSPSGSYYEQYFGPGTRLTVT.

The chain combines TRBV19 with TRBJ2-3, with 7 bases lining up with TRBD2. The CDR3 consists of 14 residues. Trimming removed 7 bases from V and 5 bases from J; junction bases left unmatched: 9. Per the germline V gene, CDR1 is LNHDA and CDR2 is SQIVND (reference sequence). CDR3 amino acids: CASTPGGRVDTQYF. CDR3 DNA sequence: TGTGCCAGTACCCCGGGGGGAAGAGTAGATACGCAGTATTTT.

The rearrangement uses TRBV6-1 and TRBJ1-1; D is uncertain. Germline lookup yields CDR1 MNHNS and CDR2 SASEGT. Trimming pared 2 bases from V and 5 bases from J, leaving 12 bases between. The CDR3 length is 14 residues. The CDR3 sequence: CASSESWSGTEAFF. In DNA, the CDR3 is TGTGCCAGCAGTGAATCGTGGTCAGGAACTGAAGCTTTCTTT.

The rearrangement links TRBV6-1 to TRBJ2-5; 8 nucleotides match TRBD1. The V segment lost 3 bases and the J segment 4 bases; nucleotides outside the gene matches: 10. CDR1 and CDR2 (germline): MNHNS, SASEGT. This CDR3 has 16 residues. The CDR3 loop is CASSEGQVFIRETQYF. DNA for the CDR3: TGTGCCAGCAGTGAGGGACAGGTATTTATCAGAGAGACCCAGTACTTC.

The V and J genes are TRBV30 and TRBJ1-2; D is uncertain. From germline, CDR1 is GTSNPN and CDR2 SVGIG (reference sequence). The CDR3 has 14 residues. V lost 5 bases and J lost 2, with 15 bases in between. The CDR3 is CAWSRENRNYGYTF. The DNA of the CDR3 is TGTGCCTGGTCCCGGGAGAATCGAAACTATGGCTACACCTTC.

The chain joins TRBV5-5 to TRBJ1-2, with 7 bases identical to TRBD1. The CDR3 contains 15 residues. From germline, CDR1 is SGHKS and CDR2 YYEKEE (reference sequence). V was clipped by 3 bases and J by 3 bases; unmatched bases: 8. CDR3 loop: CASSSAGTAYYGYTF. In DNA, the CDR3 is TGTGCCAGCAGCTCGGCCGGGACAGCGTACTATGGCTACACCTTC.

The chain joins TRBV9 to TRBJ2-5, with TRBD2 identical over 7 bases. The germline V gene has CDR1 SGDLS and CDR2 YYNGEE. The CDR3 totals 17 residues. Trimming cost V 0 bases and J 5 bases; bases outside gene matches: 13. Here the CDR3 DNA reads TGTGCCAGCAGCGTAGAGCCCGCGGCGGGGCGGGGGGAGACCCAGTACTTC. Translating it yields CASSVEPAAGRGETQYF.

This sequence joins TRBV28 and TRBJ1-6; the D gene is possibly TRBD1 (6 bases). Trimming removed 10 bases at V and 8 bases at J, with 9 bases between. The CDR3 spans 11 residues. CDR1 is MDHEN, CDR2 SYDVKM, per germline. Here the CDR3 reads CATNRDSPLHF. As DNA, the CDR3 is TGTGCCACCAACAGGGATTCACCCCTCCACTTT.

V is TRBV30 and J is TRBJ1-2; D gene uncertain. The V gene's germline CDR1 is GTSNPN and CDR2 SVGIG (reference sequence). V shed 0 bases and J shed 4 bases, with 9 bases lying between them. The CDR3 totals 13 residues. The CDR3 DNA follows: TGTGCCTGGAGTGTACCGGGAAGCTATGGCTACACCTTC. It specifies CAWSVPGSYGYTF.

The rearrangement joins TRBV5-1 to TRBJ2-7; TRBD2 matches at 10 bases. Germline V lookup: CDR1 SGHRS, CDR2 YFSETQ. The CDR3 runs 16 residues. V lost 3 bases, J lost 1 base, and 7 bases stayed unmatched. The CDR3 DNA is TGCGCCAGCAGCTCAATAGCGGGAGGAGGATCCTACGAGCAGTACTTC. Translating it yields CASSSIAGGGSYEQYF.

This clone is a singleton in its sample. The chain uses TRBV28 and TRBJ2-3; no firm D call. The V gene's germline CDR1 is MDHEN and CDR2 SYDVKM. The CDR3 consists of 12 residues. The germline V and J ends were trimmed by 5 bases and 6 bases, with 9 bases remaining between them. The CDR3 here is CASSPRWDTQYF. The CDR3 DNA reads as TGTGCCAGCAGTCCCAGATGGGATACGCAGTATTTT.

Here the CDR3 reads CASSPKWTREFSDTQYF. DNA of the CDR3: TGTGCCAGCAGCCCGAAGTGGACGCGGGAGTTCTCAGATACGCAGTATTTT. The rearrangement joins TRBV14 to TRBJ2-3; 7 bases are shared with TRBD2. Looked up from germline, CDR1 is SGHDN and CDR2 is FVKESK. Germline trimming cut 4 bases from V and 4 bases from J; bases unmatched to any gene: 14. The CDR3 spans 17 residues.

This rearrangement joins TRBV9 to TRBJ1-1, with D maybe TRBD1 (5 bases). The CDR3 runs 15 residues. Germline CDR1 SGDLS, CDR2 YYNGEE. The V and J ends lost 3 bases and 1 base respectively, with 13 bases between them. The CDR3: CASSGGGTANTEAFF. Here the CDR3 DNA reads TGTGCCAGCAGCGGGGGAGGGACGGCGAACACTGAAGCTTTCTTT.

The chain recombines TRBV7-9 with TRBJ2-7; perhaps TRBD1 as D (6 bases). Trimming removed 1 base from V and 3 bases from J, with 16 bases in between. Germline V lookup: CDR1 SEHNR, CDR2 FQNEAQ (reference sequence). CDR3 size: 16 residues. The DNA for the CDR3 is TGTGCCAGCAGCTTAGGAGGACAGTATTCCTTCTACGAGCAGTACTTC. It codes for CASSLGGQYSFYEQYF.

The chain links TRBV5-6 to TRBJ2-3; 7 bases match TRBD1. Germline V lookup: CDR1 SGHDT, CDR2 YYEEEE. V dropped 3 bases and J dropped 1; count of bases not matched to a gene: 14. The CDR3 contains 18 residues. The CDR3 DNA follows: TGTGCCAGCAGCTCGCGGACAGGCACTCAAGGAGGCACAGATACGCAGTATTTT. Translation gives CASSSRTGTQGGTDTQYF. Variable domain in full (rest from reference TRBV5-6 and TRBJ2-3): DAGVTQSPTHLIKTRGQQVTLRCSPKSGHDTVSWYQQALGQGPQFIFQYYEEEERQRGNFPDRFSGHQFPNYSSELNVNALLLGDSALYLCASSSRTGTQGGTDTQYFGPGTRLTVL.

V is TRBV6-1 and J is TRBJ2-3; 8 nucleotides align to TRBD2. Per the germline V gene, CDR1 is MNHNS and CDR2 is SASEGT. The CDR3 is made up of 15 amino acids. Germline trimming cut 7 bases from V and 2 bases from J; bases unmatched to any gene: 8. The CDR3 sequence is CASTRRGANTDTQYF. CDR3 coding DNA: TGTGCCAGCACTCGGCGGGGGGCAAACACAGATACGCAGTATTTT.

The V and J genes are TRBV6-6 and TRBJ1-1; tentative D call: TRBD1 (5 bases). Germline V CDR1 and CDR2: MNHNY, SVGAGI (reference sequence). This CDR3 spans 15 amino acids. V lost 4 bases, J lost 3 bases, and 15 bases lay in between. CDR3 sequence (DNA): TGTGCCAGCAGTTCCCCCAGGGCACAGTACACTGAAGCTTTCTTT. This translates into CASSSPRAQYTEAFF.

The rearrangement links TRBV6-5 to TRBJ1-1; D remains unclear. The CDR3 sequence is 11 residues long. Germline-derived CDR1 and CDR2 are MNHEY and SVGAGI. With 11 bases removed from V and 5 bases from J, the gap between germline ends came to 12 bases. CDR3 in amino acids: CASSRGTEAFF. The DNA of the CDR3 is TGTGCCTCCTCAAGAGGAACTGAAGCTTTCTTT.

The chain joins TRBV4-1 to TRBJ1-5; D is undetermined. The germline V and J ends were trimmed by 1 base and 4 bases, with 8 bases remaining between them. CDR3 length equals 14 residues. CDR1 and CDR2 from the germline V gene are MGHRA and YSYEKL. This CDR3 reads CASSQVGGNQPQHF. The DNA for the CDR3 is TGCGCCAGCAGCCAAGTTGGAGGAAATCAGCCCCAGCATTTT.

Only one count was recorded for this clone. This chain joins TRBV5-6 and TRBJ2-1; no clear D gene. The CDR3 sequence is 14 residues long. The germline V gene has CDR1 SGHDT and CDR2 YYEEEE. V was shortened by 0 bases and J by 3 bases, with 7 bases between the two germline ends. CDR3 residues: CASSLAGNYNEQFF. CDR3 nucleotide sequence: TGTGCCAGCAGCTTGGCAGGAAACTACAATGAGCAGTTCTTC.

V and J are TRBV18 and TRBJ2-7, with 7 bases fitting TRBD2. The CDR3 sequence is 15 residues long. Germline CDR1 KGHSH, CDR2 LQKENI. V was clipped by 0 bases and J by 7 bases; unmatched bases: 9. The CDR3 nucleotides are TGTGCCAGCTCACCACCCGGCGGGAGAGAGAGAGAGCAGTACTTC. Residues: CASSPPGGREREQYF.

The rearrangement links TRBV18 to TRBJ1-1, with 7 positions matching TRBD1. The ends lost 3 bases at V and 5 bases at J; junction bases unmatched: 3. This CDR3 is 13 amino acids long. Germline values: CDR1 KGHSH, CDR2 LQKENI. CDR3 region: CASSPEQGTEAFF. The DNA of the CDR3 is TGTGCCAGCTCACCCGAACAGGGGACTGAAGCTTTCTTT.

The rearrangement links TRBV5-8 to TRBJ2-2; D is unclear. V was clipped by 0 bases and J by 1 base, with 10 bases between them. Germline V gene data show CDR1 as SGHTS and CDR2 as YDEGEE. The CDR3 loop spans 16 amino acids. The CDR3 protein is CASSLGLSVNTGELFF. DNA for the CDR3: TGTGCCAGCAGCTTGGGGTTATCGGTGAACACCGGGGAGCTGTTTTTT.

The CDR3 protein is CASSFSPYNEQFF. The CDR3, as DNA: TGTGCCAGCAGCTTTAGCCCCTACAATGAGCAGTTCTTC. The chain uses TRBV11-3 and TRBJ2-1; D unclear. This CDR3 has 13 residues. Trimming left V 3 bases short and J 2 bases short, with 5 bases between. Looked up from germline, CDR1 is SGHNT and CDR2 is YENEEA. Supplemented by reference TRBV11-3 and TRBJ2-1, the full variable domain reads EAGVVQSPRYKIIEKKQPVAFWCNPISGHNTLYWYLQNLGQGPELLIRYENEEAVDDSQLPKDRFSAERLKGVDSTLKIQPAELGDSAVYLCASSFSPYNEQFFGPGTRLTVL.

The sample holds a few counts of this clone. CDR3 bases: TGTGCCAGCAGTGAGGAGGGAAGGAGTTCACCCCTCCACTTT. Protein: CASSEEGRSSPLHF. The rearrangement joins TRBV2 to TRBJ1-6; no firm D call. Trimming stripped 3 bases from V and 9 bases from J, with 12 bases between. This CDR3 is built from 14 residues. The V gene's germline CDR1 is SNHLY and CDR2 FYNNEI.